The present T cell receptor beta chain was sequenced within a study of T-cell reconstitution after alpha-beta-depleted transplantation in children. This clonotype was detected only a few times. Unique molecular identifiers tagged the TCRbeta library. MiXCR was run by TCRdb on the PCR reads, yielding one entry per CDR3 protein. The table lists about 340,000 distinct CDR3 sequences, 10% to 15% of them singletons. Germline CDR1 and CDR2: MGHDK and SYGVNS. The V end was cut by 1 base, the J end by 3 bases, with 14 bases between. The CDR3 totals 16 residues. V and J are TRBV25-1 and TRBJ2-3, with D possibly TRBD2 on 5 matching bases. The clonotype originates from a human donor who donated a stem cell graft to a child with Fanconi anemia. Sequencing used PBMCs, obtained from the stem cell graft. CDR3 nucleotide sequence: TGTGCCAGCAGTGAATCGGGGTTATCACAGACAGATACGCAGTATTTT. Residues: CASSESGLSQTDTQYF.